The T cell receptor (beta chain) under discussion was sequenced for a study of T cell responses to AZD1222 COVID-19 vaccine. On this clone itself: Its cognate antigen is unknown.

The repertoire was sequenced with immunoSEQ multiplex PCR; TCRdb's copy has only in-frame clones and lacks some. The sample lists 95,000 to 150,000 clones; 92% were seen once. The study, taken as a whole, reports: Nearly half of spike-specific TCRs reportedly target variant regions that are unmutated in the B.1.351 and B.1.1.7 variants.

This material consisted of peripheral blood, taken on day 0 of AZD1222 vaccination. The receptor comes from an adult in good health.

DNA for the CDR3: TGTGCCAGCTCAACGGACAGGGATGAAGCTTTCTTT. Amino acids: CASSTDRDEAFF. The genes are TRBV18 and TRBJ1-1; 8 bases are a match to TRBD1. V trimming: 5 bases; J trimming: 7 bases; junction bases outside the gene matches: 3. The CDR3 consists of 12 residues. The germline V gene has CDR1 KGHSH and CDR2 LQKENI.